This T cell receptor (beta chain) was recovered during a study of siplizumab effects on memory and regulatory T cells (dated by TCRdb to between 2018 and 2021). Concerning the study at large: The study looked at the effect of siplizumab, an anti-CD2 antibody, on alloreactive T-cell subsets in allogeneic mixed lymphocyte reactions made from human PBMCs. Summary of the overall study and its limitations: Compared with memory T cells, unstimulated naive T cells appeared more diverse, and naive cells seemed to make a substantial contribution to the alloresponse. In reactions with siplizumab, an average of around 70% of mappable alloreactive CD4+ clones were Treg-derived, compared with 25% to 30% in control reactions. Siplizumab significantly lowered the cumulative frequency of alloreactive sequences that could be traced to unstimulated CD4+ memory T cells. Because sequences at frequencies below about 10^-5 were poorly captured, only a minor fraction of alloreactive clones could be mapped back to unstimulated subsets. Roughly 80-97% of proliferating CD4+ or CD8+ clones could not be assigned a naive or memory phenotype. Whether proliferating Tregs from siplizumab cultures actually had suppressive function was not functionally confirmed.

Sorted unstimulated T cells and proliferating T cells recovered from mixed lymphocyte reactions were subjected to TCRbeta CDR3 sequencing. Fresh whole blood from nine to ten HLA-typed healthy donors was used as the source from which PBMCs were isolated. About this clone: Its antigen is unknown. No base qualities exist here, and no much larger clone lies one base off it.

Libraries came from the immunoSEQ multiplex PCR assay. Around 100,000 TCR templates per sample were assayed by the deep sequencing platform. Genomic DNA extracted from sorted T cells was used for TCRbeta CDR3 sequencing. From the authors' description of their analysis: The R programming language was used for the clonal analysis of the TCRbeta CDR3 data. Comparing unstimulated samples against CFSE-low samples taken after the reaction was how alloreactive CD4+ and CD8+ clones were defined. Regulatory or non-regulatory origin was assigned to alloreactive CD4+ clones by matching of sequences to sorted unstimulated Treg and non-Treg repertoires. Not all clones reach the TCRdb copy of this immuneACCESS table, which keeps in-frame sequences only. Checked studies attribute under half of the gap to unresolved V genes and leave the rest unexplained. That table supplies the V and J calls and clone size; D and trimming were determined from the DNA. The sample table lists 70,000 to 95,000 clones, approximately 93% of them with a count of one. Of the sample, approximately 7.1% falls within the top ten clones.

Including the terminal cysteine and phenylalanine, the CDR3 comprises 15 residues. Here the CDR3 DNA is all that survives: 45 bases in frame from base 1. CDR1 is given as MNHEY and CDR2 as SMNVEV, both from the germline V gene (reference sequence). This clonotype was sampled from a human donor in good health. This chain is built from TRBV27 and TRBJ2-5; a stretch of 8 junction bases matches TRBD1. With the DNA end fitting TRBJ2-7 better, the J assignment may be wrong. The material sequenced was CD8+ T cells sorted from blood. The DNA is as follows: TGTGCCAGCAGTCCGACGACAGGGGCGGCGTACGAGCAGTACTTC. Translated, this is CASSPTTGAAYEQYF.